This T cell receptor (beta chain) emerged from a study of cytomegalovirus exposure and HLA in healthy donors. The germline gives CDR1 LNHDA, CDR2 SQIVND (reference sequence). The CDR3 covers 16 residues. The V and J ends lost 3 bases and 10 bases respectively, with 19 bases between them. 13 Jbeta primers and 60 Vbeta primers were used for the PCR. The table came from immunoSEQ multiplex PCR; TCRdb's copy has only in-frame clones and leaves some out. Of 150,000 to 200,000 clones in the sample, around 90% are singletons; the top ten hold around 0.99%. This clonotype was sampled from a boy aged 2 to 9 in good health and CMV-seronegative. This chain uses TRBV19 with TRBJ1-6; perhaps TRBD1 as D (6 bases). Sequenced material: PBMCs. CDR3: CASSIEGGRGTSPLHF. CDR3 sequence (DNA): TGTGCCAGTAGTATCGAAGGGGGACGAGGTACATCACCCCTCCACTTT.